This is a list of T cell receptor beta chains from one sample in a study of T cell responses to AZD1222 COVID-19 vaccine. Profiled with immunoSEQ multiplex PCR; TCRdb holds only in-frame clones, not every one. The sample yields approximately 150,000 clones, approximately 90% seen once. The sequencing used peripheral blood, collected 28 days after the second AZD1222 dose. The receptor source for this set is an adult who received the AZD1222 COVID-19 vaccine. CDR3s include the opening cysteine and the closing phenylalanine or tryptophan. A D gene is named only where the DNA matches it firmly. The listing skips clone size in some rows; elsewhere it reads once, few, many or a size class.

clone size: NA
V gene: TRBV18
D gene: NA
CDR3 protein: CASSPLRYSAASYEQYF

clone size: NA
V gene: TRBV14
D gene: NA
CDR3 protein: CASSHRTVYTGELFF

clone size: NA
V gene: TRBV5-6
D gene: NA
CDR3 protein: CASSFTGTPQVFF

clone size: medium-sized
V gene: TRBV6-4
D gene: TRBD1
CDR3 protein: CASSDSGTGGADTQYF

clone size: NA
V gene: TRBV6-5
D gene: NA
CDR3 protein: CASDPHGYTF

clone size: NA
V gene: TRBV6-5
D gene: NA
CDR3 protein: CASSYQTNTEAFF

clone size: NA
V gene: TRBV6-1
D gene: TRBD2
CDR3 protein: CASSEVAGRGYF

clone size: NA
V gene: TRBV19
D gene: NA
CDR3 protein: CASSMAFSYNQPQHF

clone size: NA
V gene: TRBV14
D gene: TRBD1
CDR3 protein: CASSPRETGAAYEQYF

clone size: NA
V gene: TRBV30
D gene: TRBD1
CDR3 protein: CAWSIFQGALSYGYTF

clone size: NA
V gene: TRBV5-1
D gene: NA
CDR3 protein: CASSLVRQADNQPQHF

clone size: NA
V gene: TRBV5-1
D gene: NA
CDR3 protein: CASSLEQSSGNTIYF

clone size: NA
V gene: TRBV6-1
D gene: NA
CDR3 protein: CASSEQGTEQFF

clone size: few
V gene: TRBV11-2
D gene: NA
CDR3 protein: CASSLNSMETQYF

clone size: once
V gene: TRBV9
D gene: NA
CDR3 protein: CASSVEWGMNTEAFF

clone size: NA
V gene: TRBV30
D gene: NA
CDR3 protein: CAWSSRLDPYEQYF

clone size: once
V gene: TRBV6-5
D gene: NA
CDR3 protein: CASSFSSNEKLFF

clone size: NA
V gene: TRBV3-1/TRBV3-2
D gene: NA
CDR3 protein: CASSQEMQGRGYTF

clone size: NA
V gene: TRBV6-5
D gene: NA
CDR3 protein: CASAGEGRHEKLFF

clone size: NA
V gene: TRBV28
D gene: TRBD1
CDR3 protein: CASSFSTGGLLIRGDPNTGELFF

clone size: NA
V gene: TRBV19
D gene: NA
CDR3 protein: CASRVETDYEYNEQFF

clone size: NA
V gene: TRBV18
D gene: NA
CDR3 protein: CASSPQLLGGNEKLFF

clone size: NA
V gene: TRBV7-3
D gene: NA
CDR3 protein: CASRVSGANVLTF

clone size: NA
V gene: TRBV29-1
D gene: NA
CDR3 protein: CSVVLGSYNEQFF

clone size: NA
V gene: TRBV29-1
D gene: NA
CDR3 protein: CSVLWSSGNTIYF

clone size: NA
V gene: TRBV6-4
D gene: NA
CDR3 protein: CASRATENTEAFF

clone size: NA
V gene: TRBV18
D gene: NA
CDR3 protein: CASSPVQGWNGYTF

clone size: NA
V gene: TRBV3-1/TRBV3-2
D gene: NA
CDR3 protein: CASSQEAGNQPQHF

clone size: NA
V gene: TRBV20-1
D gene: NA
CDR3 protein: CSANDGVNEKLFF